Described below is a single TCR beta chain sequence and its context. The sample comes from a study of cytomegalovirus exposure and HLA in healthy donors. A multiplex PCR was run with 60 Vbeta primers and 13 Jbeta primers. Clones were sequenced by immunoSEQ multiplex PCR, and TCRdb holds only the in-frame ones, with some missing. Among about 82,000 clones listed, more than 60% were seen once. The J segment lost 8 bases and the V segment lost 6 bases, leaving 25 bases of the junction unmatched. The CDR3 has 19 amino acids. Sequenced material: PBMCs. This TCR derives from a human donor in good health. The rearrangement joins TRBV5-3 to TRBJ1-4; 7 bases match TRBD1. TRBV5-3 is sorted into the ORF group, with uncertain function. The CDR3 region has the DNA TGTGCCAGAATACTGGGGCTCCGACAGGGAAAGGAGCCTAGAGAAAAACTGTTTTTT. It yields the protein CARILGLRQGKEPREKLFF.